This T cell receptor beta chain emerged from a study of shared clonotypes between healthy human individuals. The CDR3 has 16 residues. The V gene end was trimmed by 4 bases and the J gene end by 4 bases; junction bases not matched to a gene: 6. Germline V CDR1 and CDR2: MNHEY, SMNVEV (reference sequence). Naive CD8 cells, CD45RO-negative and positively selected for CCR7, excluded terminally differentiated effector memory CD45RA+ cells. Assay: immunoSEQ multiplex PCR; the TCRdb copy retains only in-frame clones and omits some. The table records around 2,000,000 clones, around 96% of them present only once.

The sequence came from a man between 18 and 29 years old in good health. V usage is TRBV27 and J usage is TRBJ1-5; 11 positions match TRBD1. The sequenced sample consisted of naive CD8+ T cells sorted from blood. The CDR3: CASSSLGQGANQPQHF. CDR3 DNA sequence: TGTGCCAGCAGTTCCTTAGGACAGGGGGCGAATCAGCCCCAGCATTTT.